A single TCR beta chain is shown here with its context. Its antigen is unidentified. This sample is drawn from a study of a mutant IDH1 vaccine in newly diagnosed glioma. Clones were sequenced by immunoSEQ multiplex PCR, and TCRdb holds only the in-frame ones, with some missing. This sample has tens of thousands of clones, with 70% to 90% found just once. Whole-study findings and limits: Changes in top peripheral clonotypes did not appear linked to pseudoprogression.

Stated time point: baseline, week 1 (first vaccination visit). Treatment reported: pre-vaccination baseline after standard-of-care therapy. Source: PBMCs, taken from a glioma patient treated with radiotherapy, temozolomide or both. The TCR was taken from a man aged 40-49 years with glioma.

The CDR3, as DNA: TGCGCCAGCAGGGTGGGGTCGCCCTACGAGCAGTACTTC. It codes for CASRVGSPYEQYF. V usage is TRBV5-1 and J usage is TRBJ2-7; D gene ambiguous. CDR1 and CDR2 from the germline V gene are SGHRS and YFSETQ. The CDR3 has 13 residues. The V gene lost 5 bases and the J gene lost 2 bases, with 11 bases spanning the gap.